A single sample is the source of the 20 T cell receptor beta chains below, sequenced in a study of radiation and T cells in renal cell carcinoma. The table came from immunoSEQ multiplex PCR; TCRdb's copy has only in-frame clones and leaves some out. This sample carries under 20,000 clones, around 65% of them seen once, and the ten largest clones take roughly 29%. Described treatment: 15 Gy SBRT to primary tumor, nephrectomy 4 weeks later. The specimen comprised tumor tissue, sampled from a patient whose treatment included radiotherapy and nephrectomy. The receptors shown here come from an older woman with renal cell carcinoma.

The chain has TRBV6-5 and TRBJ1-5, with 7 bases fitting TRBD1. CDR1 and CDR2 from the germline V gene are MNHEY and SVGAGI. This CDR3 comprises 15 residues. The junction had 9 bases not matched to a gene; V was cut back by 6 bases and J by 4 bases. CDR3 protein: CASRRNRGVNQPQHF. CDR3 coding DNA: TGTGCCAGCAGACGAAACAGGGGAGTAAATCAGCCCCAGCATTTT.

The rearrangement uses TRBV6-5 and TRBJ2-3; 11 bases are shared with TRBD2. The germline CDR1 and CDR2 sequences are MNHEY and SVGAGI. V lost 4 bases and J lost 7; bases outside the gene matches: 7. This CDR3 has 15 amino acids. In DNA, the CDR3 is TGTGCCAGCAGTTCGGCCGGGACTAGCGGTAATACGCAGTATTTT. This sequence encodes CASSSAGTSGNTQYF.

The chain combines TRBV5-1 with TRBJ2-2; 7 nucleotides line up with TRBD2. This CDR3 comprises 16 residues. The germline CDR1 and CDR2 sequences are SGHRS and YFSETQ. V lost 4 bases to trimming and J lost 1 base; unmatched junction nucleotides: 7. The CDR3 nucleotides read TGCGCCAGCAGCCGAATCAGCGGGAAGAACACCGGGGAGCTGTTTTTT. Protein product: CASSRISGKNTGELFF.

The chain is built from TRBV19 and TRBJ1-3; D is perhaps TRBD1 (5 bases). The CDR3 runs 14 residues. Deletions cut 5 bases from V and 2 bases from J, with 10 bases between. Germline loops: CDR1 LNHDA, CDR2 SQIVND (reference sequence). The CDR3, as DNA: TGTGCCAGTAGTCCGGGGCGAGCTGGAAACACCATATATTTT. Its translation: CASSPGRAGNTIYF.

The gene calls are TRBV6-5 and TRBJ2-7; D ambiguous. The CDR3 runs to 13 residues. CDR1 MNHEY and CDR2 SVGAGI come from the germline V gene. Trimming stripped 5 bases from V and 2 bases from J, with 10 bases between. CDR3 sequence reads: CASSARQAYEQYF. The CDR3 region has the DNA TGTGCCAGCAGTGCGCGACAAGCCTACGAGCAGTACTTC.

This clone appeared a few times. The chain uses TRBV27 and TRBJ1-5; maybe TRBD1 (6 bases). Per germline, CDR1 MNHEY and CDR2 SMNVEV (reference sequence). The V end was cut by 5 bases, the J end by 2 bases, with 16 bases between. The CDR3 loop spans 16 amino acids. The CDR3 reads CASSTTGPGGNQPQHF. CDR3 DNA: TGTGCCAGCAGTACCACAGGGCCGGGGGGCAATCAGCCCCAGCATTTT.

Only one count was recorded for this clone. V gene TRBV4-1 combines with J gene TRBJ2-2; D is ambiguous. CDR1 and CDR2 (germline): MGHRA, YSYEKL. Between the trimmed V and J ends, which lost 2 bases and 4 bases, there was a span of 14 bases. CDR3 length: 16 residues. CDR3 in amino acids: CASSQTTAPLTGELFF. The CDR3 bases are TGCGCCAGCAGCCAAACCACTGCTCCACTCACCGGGGAGCTGTTTTTT.

J is TRBJ1-3 and V is TRBV7-9; maybe TRBD1 (5 bases). Germline V gene lookup returns CDR1 SEHNR and CDR2 FQNEAQ (reference sequence). Trimming cost V 1 base and J 1 base, with 14 bases left between them. The CDR3 sequence is 17 residues long. CDR3 bases: TGTGCCAGCAGCTTAGTTGGGATGGGGGATTCTGGAAACACCATATATTTT. The encoded protein is CASSLVGMGDSGNTIYF.

The chain combines TRBV5-8 with TRBJ2-1; D may be TRBD1 (6 bases). Trimming pared 2 bases from V and 2 bases from J, leaving 8 bases between. The CDR3 is made up of 14 amino acids. CDR1 and CDR2 from the germline V gene are SGHTS and YDEGEE. The CDR3 loop reads CASSFWTAYNEQFF. Written as DNA, the CDR3 is TGTGCCAGCAGCTTTTGGACAGCCTACAATGAGCAGTTCTTC.

The rearrangement joins TRBV6-5 to TRBJ1-1; 7 bases are a match to TRBD1. Germline V gene lookup returns CDR1 MNHEY and CDR2 SVGAGI. Germline trimming cut 2 bases from V and 7 bases from J; bases unmatched to any gene: 4. The CDR3 contains 13 residues. The CDR3 DNA reads TGTGCCAGCAGTTACCGGGCAGGGGGTGAAGCTTTCTTT. This sequence encodes CASSYRAGGEAFF.

For the CDR3, the DNA is TGTGCCATCAGTGAGGGGGGACCGTCTAATGAAAAACTGTTTTTT. Translating gives CAISEGGPSNEKLFF. The chain employs TRBV10-3 and TRBJ1-4; weak D call: TRBD1 (5 bases). The CDR3 covers 15 residues. CDR1 and CDR2 (germline): ENHRY, SYGVKD. The V and J ends lost 2 bases and 3 bases respectively, with 10 bases between them.

V usage is TRBV11-2 and J usage is TRBJ1-1; D ambiguous. This CDR3 region has 12 residues. CDR1 is SGHAT, CDR2 FQNNGV, per germline. Trimming left V 5 bases short and J 5 bases short, with 9 bases between. The CDR3 is CASSPDFTEAFF. The CDR3, as DNA: TGTGCCAGCAGCCCAGATTTTACTGAAGCTTTCTTT.

The CDR3 nucleotides read TGCGCCAGCAGCCAAGTTAGCTCTGGGGCGGGCACTGAAGCTTTCTTT. This encodes CASSQVSSGAGTEAFF. The chain links TRBV4-1 to TRBJ1-1, with D perhaps TRBD1 (5 bases). V was shortened by 1 base and J by 4 bases, with 16 bases between the two germline ends. Germline CDR1 and CDR2: MGHRA and YSYEKL. This CDR3 has 16 amino acids.

In the case of this clone: A read error may account for a junction end that differs from germline. V and J are TRBV11-2 and TRBJ1-4; D uncertain. The CDR3 is 13 residues long. CDR1 is SGHAT, CDR2 FQNNGV, per germline. The CDR3 loop is CASSLELNEKLFF. CDR3 nucleotide sequence: TGTGCCAGCAGCCTAGAGCTTAATGAAAAACTGTTTTTT.

This clone was observed a single time. The chain joins TRBV20-1 to TRBJ2-3, with unresolved D. The CDR3 runs to 11 residues. Trimming removed 4 bases from V and 2 bases from J, with 4 bases in between. In germline, CDR1 is DFQATT, CDR2 SNEGSKA (reference sequence). CDR3 sequence: CSATDTDTQYF. Written as DNA, the CDR3 is TGCAGTGCTACAGACACAGATACGCAGTATTTT.

In this sample, this clone turned up a few times. V is TRBV6-1 and J is TRBJ1-2; 8 bases fit TRBD1. The V and J ends lost 7 bases and 7 bases, in that order; junction bases with no gene match: 11. The germline V gene encodes CDR1 MNHNS and CDR2 SASEGT. CDR3 length: 14 residues. CDR3 region: CASITRGLTSGYTF. In DNA, the CDR3 is TGTGCCAGCATTACCAGGGGGCTCACGTCTGGCTACACCTTC.

A few counts support this clone. The chain joins TRBV5-1 to TRBJ2-5; 9 bases are a match to TRBD1. CDR3 length: 14 residues. The junction had 3 bases not matched to a gene; V was cut back by 5 bases and J by 1 base. Germline V lookup: CDR1 SGHRS, CDR2 YFSETQ. The CDR3 spells CASRTTGGQETQYF. CDR3 bases: TGCGCCAGCAGAACGACAGGGGGCCAAGAGACCCAGTACTTC.

The genes are TRBV18 and TRBJ2-3; 7 nucleotides match TRBD1. Trimming cost V 5 bases and J 4 bases; bases outside gene matches: 6. Germline V gene data show CDR1 as KGHSH and CDR2 as LQKENI. The CDR3 sequence is 14 residues long. The CDR3 sequence: CASSAGQAADTQYF. In DNA form, the CDR3 reads TGTGCCAGCTCAGCCGGACAGGCCGCAGATACGCAGTATTTT.

This clone has more than one count but fewer than ten. The chain carries TRBV28 and TRBJ2-7; D is unresolved. Between the trimmed V and J ends, which lost 1 base and 5 bases, there was a span of 6 bases. The CDR3 loop spans 12 amino acids. CDR1 and CDR2 from the germline V gene are MDHEN and SYDVKM. The CDR3 DNA follows: TGTGCCAGCAGTTTATTTGGCAACGAGCAGTACTTC. Protein sequence: CASSLFGNEQYF.

Comment on this clone: With only one base between it and a far larger clone, this is likely a read error. V gene TRBV5-6 combines with J gene TRBJ1-1, with D uncertain. The ends were cut back, 0 bases at V and 5 bases at J, with 14 bases in the middle. Germline V gives CDR1 SGHDT, CDR2 YYEEEE. CDR3 length: 15 residues. The CDR3 loop reads CASSLASGSGTEAFF. The CDR3 nucleotides read TGTGCCAGCAGCTTGGCGAGCGGCTCGGGGACTGAAGCTTTCTTT.